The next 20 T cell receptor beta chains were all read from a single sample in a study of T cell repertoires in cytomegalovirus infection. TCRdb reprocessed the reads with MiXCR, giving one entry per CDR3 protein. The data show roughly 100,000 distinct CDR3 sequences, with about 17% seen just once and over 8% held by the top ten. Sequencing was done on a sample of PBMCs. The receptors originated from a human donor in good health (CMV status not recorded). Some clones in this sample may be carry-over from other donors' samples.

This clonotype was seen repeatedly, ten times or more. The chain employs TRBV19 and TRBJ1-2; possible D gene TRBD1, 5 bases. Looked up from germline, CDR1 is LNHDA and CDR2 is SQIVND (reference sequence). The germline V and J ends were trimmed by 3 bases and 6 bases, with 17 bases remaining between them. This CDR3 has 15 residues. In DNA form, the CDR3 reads TGTGCCAGTAGTATCGCGGGGCCTGCAAACGATGGCTACACCTTC. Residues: CASSIAGPANDGYTF.

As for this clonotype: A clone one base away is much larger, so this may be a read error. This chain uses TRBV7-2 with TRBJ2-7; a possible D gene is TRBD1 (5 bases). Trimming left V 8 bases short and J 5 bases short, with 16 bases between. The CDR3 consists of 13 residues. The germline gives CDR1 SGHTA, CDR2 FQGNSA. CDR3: CASSGRVTNEQYF. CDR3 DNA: TGTGCCAGCTCAGGCAGGGTGACAAACGAGCAGTACTTC.

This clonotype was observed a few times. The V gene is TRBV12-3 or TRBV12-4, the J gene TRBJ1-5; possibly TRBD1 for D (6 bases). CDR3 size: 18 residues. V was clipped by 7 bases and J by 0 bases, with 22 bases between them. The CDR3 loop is CASTRRGGGVSSNQPQHF. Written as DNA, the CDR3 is TGTGCCAGCACCCGGAGGGGAGGGGGAGTTTCTAGCAATCAGCCCCAGCATTTT.

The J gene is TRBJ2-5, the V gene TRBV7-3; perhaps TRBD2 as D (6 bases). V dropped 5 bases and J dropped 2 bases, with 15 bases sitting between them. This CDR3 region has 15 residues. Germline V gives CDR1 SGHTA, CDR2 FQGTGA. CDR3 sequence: CASSPTGTYQETQYF. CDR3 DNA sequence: TGTGCCAGCAGCCCGACCGGGACTTATCAAGAGACCCAGTACTTC.

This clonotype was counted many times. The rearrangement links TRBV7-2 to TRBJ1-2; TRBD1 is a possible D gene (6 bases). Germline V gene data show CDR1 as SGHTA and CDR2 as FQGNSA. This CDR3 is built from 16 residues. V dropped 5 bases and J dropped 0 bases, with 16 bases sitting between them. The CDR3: CASSRQGTTANYGYTF. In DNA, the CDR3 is TGTGCCAGCAGCCGCCAGGGGACAACTGCTAACTATGGCTACACCTTC.

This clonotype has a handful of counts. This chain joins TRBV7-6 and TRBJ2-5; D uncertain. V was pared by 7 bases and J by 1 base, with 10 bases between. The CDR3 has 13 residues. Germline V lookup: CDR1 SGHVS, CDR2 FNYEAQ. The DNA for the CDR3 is TGTGCCAGCACCGCAGGATCCCAAGAGACCCAGTACTTC. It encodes CASTAGSQETQYF.

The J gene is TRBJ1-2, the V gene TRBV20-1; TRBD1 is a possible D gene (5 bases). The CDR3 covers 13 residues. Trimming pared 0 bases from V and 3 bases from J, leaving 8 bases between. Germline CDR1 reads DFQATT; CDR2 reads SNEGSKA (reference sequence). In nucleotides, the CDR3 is TGCAGTGCTAGAGACAGGGTCGACTATGGCTACACCTTC. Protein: CSARDRVDYGYTF.

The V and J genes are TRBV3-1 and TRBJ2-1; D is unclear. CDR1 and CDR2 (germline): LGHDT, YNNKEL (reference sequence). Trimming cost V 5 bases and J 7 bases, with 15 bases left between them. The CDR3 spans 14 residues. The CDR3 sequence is CASSAPYGWNEQFF. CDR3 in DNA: TGTGCCAGCAGCGCTCCCTACGGCTGGAATGAGCAGTTCTTC.

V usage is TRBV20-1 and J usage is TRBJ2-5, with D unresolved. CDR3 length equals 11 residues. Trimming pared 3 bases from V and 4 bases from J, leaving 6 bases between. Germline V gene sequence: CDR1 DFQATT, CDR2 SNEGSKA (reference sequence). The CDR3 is CSARKRETQYF. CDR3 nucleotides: TGCAGTGCTAGGAAAAGAGAGACCCAGTACTTC.

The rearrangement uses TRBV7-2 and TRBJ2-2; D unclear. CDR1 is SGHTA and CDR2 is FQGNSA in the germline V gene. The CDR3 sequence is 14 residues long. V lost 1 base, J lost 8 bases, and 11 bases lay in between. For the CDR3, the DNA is TGTGCCAGCAGCTTAGACTGGTCAGCAGGGGAGCTGTTTTTT. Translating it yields CASSLDWSAGELFF.

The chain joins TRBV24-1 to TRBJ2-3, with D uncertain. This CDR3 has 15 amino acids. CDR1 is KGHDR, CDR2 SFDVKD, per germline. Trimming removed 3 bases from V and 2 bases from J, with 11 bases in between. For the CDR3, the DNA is TGTGCCACCAGTGATCCGCAGGAGTACACAGATACGCAGTATTTT. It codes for CATSDPQEYTDTQYF.

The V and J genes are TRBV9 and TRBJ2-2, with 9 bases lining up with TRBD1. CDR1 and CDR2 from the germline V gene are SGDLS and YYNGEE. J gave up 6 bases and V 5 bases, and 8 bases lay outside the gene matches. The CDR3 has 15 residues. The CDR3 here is CASRGLGQGPGELFF. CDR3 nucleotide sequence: TGTGCCAGCAGGGGCCTAGGACAGGGGCCCGGGGAGCTGTTTTTT.

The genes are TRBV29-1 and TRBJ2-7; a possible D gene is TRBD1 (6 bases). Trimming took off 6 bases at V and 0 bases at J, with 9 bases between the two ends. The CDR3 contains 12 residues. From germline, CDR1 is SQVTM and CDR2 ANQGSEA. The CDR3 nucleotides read TGCAGCGTCGGACAGTTCTCCTACGAGCAGTACTTC. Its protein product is CSVGQFSYEQYF.

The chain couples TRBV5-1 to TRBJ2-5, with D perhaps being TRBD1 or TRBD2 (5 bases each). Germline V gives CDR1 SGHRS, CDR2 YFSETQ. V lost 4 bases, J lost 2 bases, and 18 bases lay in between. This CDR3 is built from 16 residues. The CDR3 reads CASSRRLGRGQETQYF. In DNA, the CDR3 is TGCGCCAGCAGCCGAAGGCTGGGACGAGGTCAAGAGACCCAGTACTTC. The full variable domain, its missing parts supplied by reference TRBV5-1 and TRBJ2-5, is KAGVTQTPRYLIKTRGQQVTLSCSPISGHRSVSWYQQTPGQGLQFLFEYFSETQRNKGNFPGRFSGRQFSNSRSEMNVSTLELGDSALYLCASSRRLGRGQETQYFGPGTRLLVL.

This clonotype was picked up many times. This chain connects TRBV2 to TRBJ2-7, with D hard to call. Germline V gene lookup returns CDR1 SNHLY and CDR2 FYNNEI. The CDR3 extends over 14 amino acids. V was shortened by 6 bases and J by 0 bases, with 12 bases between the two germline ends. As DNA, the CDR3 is TGTGCCAGCAGGGAAAGACGGATCTCCTACGAGCAGTACTTC. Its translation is CASRERRISYEQYF.

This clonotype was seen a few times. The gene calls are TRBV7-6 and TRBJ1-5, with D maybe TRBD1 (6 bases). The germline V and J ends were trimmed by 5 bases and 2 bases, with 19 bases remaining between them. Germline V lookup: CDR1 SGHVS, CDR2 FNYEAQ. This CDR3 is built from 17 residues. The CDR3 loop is CASSLEMGASGNQPQHF. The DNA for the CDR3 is TGTGCCAGCAGCCTAGAGATGGGGGCCTCGGGCAATCAGCCCCAGCATTTT.

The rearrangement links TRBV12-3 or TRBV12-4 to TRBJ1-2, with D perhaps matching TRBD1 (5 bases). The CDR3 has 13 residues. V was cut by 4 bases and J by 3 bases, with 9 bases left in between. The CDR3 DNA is TGTGCCAGCAGTTGGGGCCTGGACTATGGCTACACCTTC. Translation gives CASSWGLDYGYTF.

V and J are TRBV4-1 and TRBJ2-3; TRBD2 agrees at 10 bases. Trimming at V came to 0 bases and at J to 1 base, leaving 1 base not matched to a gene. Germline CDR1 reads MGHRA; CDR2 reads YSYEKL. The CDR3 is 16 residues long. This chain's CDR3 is CASSQDLAGGTDTQYF. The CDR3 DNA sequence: TGCGCCAGCAGCCAAGATCTAGCGGGGGGCACAGATACGCAGTATTTT.

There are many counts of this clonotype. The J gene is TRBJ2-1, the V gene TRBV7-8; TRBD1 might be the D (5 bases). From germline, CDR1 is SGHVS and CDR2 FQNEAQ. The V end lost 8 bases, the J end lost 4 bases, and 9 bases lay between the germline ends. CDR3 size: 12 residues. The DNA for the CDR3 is TGTGCCAGCTCAGGGTTGTACAATGAGCAGTTCTTC. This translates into CASSGLYNEQFF.

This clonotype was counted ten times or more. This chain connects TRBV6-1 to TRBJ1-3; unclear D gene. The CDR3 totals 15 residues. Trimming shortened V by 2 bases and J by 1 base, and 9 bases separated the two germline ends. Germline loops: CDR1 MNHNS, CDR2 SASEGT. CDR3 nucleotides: TGTGCCAGCAGTGAATCAGCGGATTCTGGAAACACCATATATTTT. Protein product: CASSESADSGNTIYF.